The 20 T cell receptor beta chains below all came from one sample that was sequenced in a study of blood T cell repertoires in COVID-19. Clones were read by immunoSEQ multiplex PCR, and TCRdb kept only the in-frame ones, dropping some. The sample consists of under 200,000 clones, 70% to 90% of them appearing once. Specimen: peripheral blood. These receptors all stem from a woman aged 60-75 years with COVID-19, enrolled during active disease.

This clone was recorded once. The chain joins TRBV5-8 to TRBJ2-1; 10 bases fit TRBD2. The CDR3 consists of 15 residues. V was pared by 6 bases and J by 13 bases, with 16 bases of the junction left unmatched. Germline V gene sequence: CDR1 SGHTS, CDR2 YDEGEE. CDR3 loop: CASKFLRLAGVDQFF. CDR3 coding DNA: TGTGCCAGCAAGTTTTTGAGGCTAGCGGGAGTTGACCAGTTCTTC.

CDR3 amino acids: CASSPQTGLNTGELFF. In nucleotides, the CDR3 is TGTGCCAGCAGCCCACAAACGGGACTCAACACCGGGGAGCTGTTTTTT. The genes are TRBV7-2 and TRBJ2-2; D may be TRBD2 (6 bases). Trimming cost V 5 bases and J 2 bases, with 15 bases left between them. The CDR3 loop spans 16 amino acids. Germline V gives CDR1 SGHTA, CDR2 FQGNSA.

This chain joins TRBV18 and TRBJ2-2, with D unresolved. With 2 bases removed from V and 5 bases from J, the gap between germline ends came to 9 bases. From germline, CDR1 is KGHSH and CDR2 LQKENI. CDR3 length: 14 residues. This CDR3 is CASSPAHLTGELFF. CDR3 DNA sequence: TGTGCCAGCTCACCAGCTCACTTGACCGGGGAGCTGTTTTTT.

CDR3 in DNA: TGCGCCAGCAGTGAGTCAAGACAAGGCTATGGCTACACCTTC. Its translation is CASSESRQGYGYTF. The J gene is TRBJ1-2, the V gene TRBV10-1; no clear D. The germline CDR1 and CDR2 sequences are WNHNN and SYGVQD (reference sequence). Between the trimmed V and J ends, which lost 0 bases and 4 bases, there was a span of 9 bases. The CDR3 spans 14 residues.

The chain has TRBV19 and TRBJ1-1, with D maybe TRBD1 (5 bases). This CDR3 is 15 amino acids long. Looked up from germline, CDR1 is LNHDA and CDR2 is SQIVND (reference sequence). Trimming took 7 bases from V and 0 from J, leaving 15 bases between them. The CDR3 DNA reads as TGTGCCAGTATACCCCGACAGTCTCTGAACACTGAAGCTTTCTTT. This codes for CASIPRQSLNTEAFF.

J is TRBJ1-4 and V is TRBV5-1; 7 bases are a match to TRBD1. CDR3 length equals 14 residues. Germline CDR1 SGHRS, CDR2 YFSETQ. V lost 4 bases to trimming and J lost 5 bases; unmatched junction nucleotides: 5. DNA of the CDR3: TGCGCCAGCAGCACCGGGACAGAGAATGAAAAACTGTTTTTT. It codes for CASSTGTENEKLFF. The entire variable domain, with the rest obtained from reference TRBV5-1 and TRBJ1-4, is as follows: KAGVTQTPRYLIKTRGQQVTLSCSPISGHRSVSWYQQTPGQGLQFLFEYFSETQRNKGNFPGRFSGRQFSNSRSEMNVSTLELGDSALYLCASSTGTENEKLFFGSGTQLSVL.

This chain connects TRBV7-9 to TRBJ2-1, with 10 bases aligning to TRBD2. The length of the CDR3 is 17 residues. Unmatched junction bases numbered 13, after V lost 11 bases and J lost 0 bases. Germline CDR1 is SEHNR and CDR2 is FQNEAQ (reference sequence). As DNA, the CDR3 is TGTGCCCTTACCGAGGAGAGCGGGGGGGCCTCCTACAATGAGCAGTTCTTC. This sequence encodes CALTEESGGASYNEQFF.

The chain joins TRBV9 to TRBJ1-5; no clear D. The V end lost 4 bases, the J end lost 0 bases, and 8 bases lay between the germline ends. The CDR3 is 14 amino acids. From germline, CDR1 is SGDLS and CDR2 YYNGEE. Here the CDR3 reads CASSNRDSNQPQHF. The CDR3 DNA follows: TGTGCCAGCAGCAACAGAGATAGCAATCAGCCCCAGCATTTT.

The chain links TRBV4-2 to TRBJ1-2, with 9 bases lining up with TRBD1. In germline, CDR1 is LGHNA, CDR2 YNFKEQ. With V trimmed by 4 bases and J by 8 bases, 14 bases remained unmatched. The CDR3 is made up of 16 amino acids. The CDR3 coding sequence is TGTGCCAGCAGCCCATATTCGGGACAGGGACTGGGAGGCTACACCTTC. Encoded protein: CASSPYSGQGLGGYTF.

The CDR3 DNA is TGTGCCAGCAGGGACTTCCAAGAGACCCAGTACTTC. Translating gives CASRDFQETQYF. The chain combines TRBV25-1 with TRBJ2-5; the D gene is possibly TRBD2 (5 bases). CDR1 is MGHDK, CDR2 SYGVNS, per germline. This CDR3 has 12 amino acids. Trimming removed 6 bases from V and 1 base from J, with 6 bases in between.

This clone was seen once. The rearrangement uses TRBV7-2 and TRBJ2-4, with 9 bases aligning to TRBD1. The length of the CDR3 is 16 residues. Germline CDR1 and CDR2: SGHTA and FQGNSA. J was trimmed by 12 bases and V by 6 bases; bases with no gene match: 18. Written as DNA, the CDR3 is TGTGCCAGCAGTCGTGGACAGGGGAGAACTAGCGCCCATCAGTACTTC. Translated, it gives CASSRGQGRTSAHQYF.

The chain carries TRBV3-1 (or the pseudogene TRBV3-2) and TRBJ2-1; 11 nucleotides agree with TRBD2. Germline trimming cut 0 bases from V and 2 bases from J; bases unmatched to any gene: 0. The germline gives CDR1 LGHDT, CDR2 YNNKEL (reference sequence). The CDR3 has 16 amino acids. CDR3 sequence reads: CASSQELAGAYNEQFF. The CDR3 DNA follows: TGTGCCAGCAGCCAAGAACTAGCGGGGGCCTACAATGAGCAGTTCTTC.

This clone was detected a few times. The V and J genes are TRBV14 and TRBJ1-1; 9 nucleotides agree with TRBD1. Germline values: CDR1 SGHDN, CDR2 FVKESK. This CDR3 spans 16 amino acids. The J segment lost 1 base and the V segment lost 0 bases, leaving 3 bases of the junction unmatched. In DNA form, the CDR3 reads TGTGCCAGCAGCCAAGAACAGGGGGCGCCGAACACTGAAGCTTTCTTT. It is translated as CASSQEQGAPNTEAFF.

This chain joins TRBV2 and TRBJ2-2, with 12 nucleotides matching TRBD2. This CDR3 is built from 15 residues. With 6 bases clipped from V and 3 bases from J, the junction kept 2 bases outside the gene matches. From germline, CDR1 is SNHLY and CDR2 FYNNEI. This CDR3 reads CASRASGGDTGELFF. The CDR3 DNA sequence: TGTGCCAGCAGGGCTAGCGGGGGGGACACCGGGGAGCTGTTTTTT. Filled out from reference TRBV2 and TRBJ2-2, the complete variable domain reads EPEVTQTPSHQVTQMGQEVILRCVPISNHLYFYWYRQILGQKVEFLVSFYNNEISEKSEIFDDQFSVERPDGSNFTLKIRSTKLEDSAMYFCASRASGGDTGELFFGEGSRLTVL.

The chain combines TRBV6-1 with TRBJ1-3; D gene uncertain. The ends were cut back, 4 bases at V and 0 bases at J, with 13 bases in the middle. The CDR3 loop spans 16 amino acids. The V gene's germline CDR1 is MNHNS and CDR2 SASEGT. In DNA form, the CDR3 reads TGTGCCAGCAGTGTTTCGGGAGGAATCTCTGGAAACACCATATATTTT. The encoded protein is CASSVSGGISGNTIYF.

The V and J genes are TRBV14 and TRBJ2-5, with 9 nucleotides matching TRBD2. J gave up 1 base and V 3 bases, and 6 bases lay outside the gene matches. Germline V CDR1 and CDR2: SGHDN, FVKESK. The CDR3 has 16 residues. CDR3 sequence (DNA): TGTGCCAGCAGCCATTTGACTAGCGGCCCCCAAGAGACCCAGTACTTC. It translates to CASSHLTSGPQETQYF. Supplemented by reference TRBV14 and TRBJ2-5, the full variable domain reads EAGVTQFPSHSVIEKGQTVTLRCDPISGHDNLYWYRRVMGKEIKFLLHFVKESKQDESGMPNNRFLAERTGGTYSTLKVQPAELEDSGVYFCASSHLTSGPQETQYFGPGTRLLVL.

The rearrangement uses TRBV19 and TRBJ1-5; D gene unclear. CDR3 length: 15 residues. The V gene's germline CDR1 is LNHDA and CDR2 SQIVND (reference sequence). The V end was cut by 4 bases, the J end by 0 bases, with 10 bases between. This chain's CDR3 is CASSTPLYSNQPQHF. For the CDR3, the DNA is TGTGCCAGTAGTACGCCACTTTATAGCAATCAGCCCCAGCATTTT.

This chain connects TRBV27 to TRBJ1-2; a possible D gene is TRBD1 (5 bases). In germline, CDR1 is MNHEY, CDR2 SMNVEV (reference sequence). Trimming cost V 10 bases and J 1 base, with 19 bases left between them. The length of the CDR3 is 15 residues. The CDR3 nucleotides are TGTGCCACCGTGACGGGGGGTGTCGGTAACTATGGCTACACCTTC. Translated: CATVTGGVGNYGYTF.

The rearrangement uses TRBV19 and TRBJ2-1; 9 nucleotides line up with TRBD1. CDR1 is LNHDA and CDR2 is SQIVND in the germline V gene (reference sequence). The ends lost 6 bases at V and 5 bases at J; junction bases unmatched: 11. There are 16 residues in the CDR3. The CDR3 nucleotides read TGTGCCAGTAGGGAATATGGGGGACAGGGCCACAATGAGCAGTTCTTC. The encoded protein is CASREYGGQGHNEQFF. Full variable domain (rest looked up from reference TRBV19 and TRBJ2-1): DGGITQSPKYLFRKEGQNVTLSCEQNLNHDAMYWYRQDPGQGLRLIYYSQIVNDFQKGDIAEGYSVSREKKESFPLTVTSAQKNPTAFYLCASREYGGQGHNEQFFGPGTRLTVL.

This sequence joins TRBV5-1 and TRBJ2-7, with TRBD1 matching 9 bases. After removal of 2 bases from V and 3 bases from J, the junction contained 9 bases not matched to a gene. The CDR3 contains 16 residues. Germline CDR1 and CDR2: SGHRS and YFSETQ. Here the CDR3 reads CASSFPRDRVNYEQYF. Here the CDR3 DNA reads TGCGCCAGCAGCTTTCCCCGGGACAGGGTAAACTACGAGCAGTACTTC. Full variable domain (missing parts from reference TRBV5-1 and TRBJ2-7): KAGVTQTPRYLIKTRGQQVTLSCSPISGHRSVSWYQQTPGQGLQFLFEYFSETQRNKGNFPGRFSGRQFSNSRSEMNVSTLELGDSALYLCASSFPRDRVNYEQYFGPGTRLTVT.